This record concerns one T cell receptor (beta chain) sequence. Its antigen is unknown. The sample comes from a study of cytotoxic CD8 clonotypes in ibrutinib-treated CLL. Investigators sought sequencing depths of between 1 in 200,000 and 1 in 1 million T cells. Data came from immunoSEQ multiplex PCR; TCRdb stores just in-frame clones and leaves some out. The repertoire holds approximately 70,000 clones, with around 84% as singletons. General study findings and limits: At ibrutinib response, clonality increased, and at progression it declined back toward baseline. Stable or contracted on treatment, public clonotypes were also uncommon.

Genomic DNA in a quantity of about 2 micrograms was derived from cryopreserved PBMCs for TCR beta libraries. The clonotype originates from a human donor with chronic lymphocytic leukemia. Specimen: PBMCs, collected at disease progression, from a patient treated with ibrutinib.

DNA for the CDR3: TGTGCCAGCCACGTCGCCGGCCCAGGGAGAGGTCACGAGCAGTACTTC. The encoded protein is CASHVAGPGRGHEQYF. V gene TRBV27 combines with J gene TRBJ2-7; D may correspond to TRBD1 or TRBD2 (5 bases each). The V gene lost 8 bases and the J gene lost 5 bases, with 25 bases spanning the gap. Germline V gene data show CDR1 as MNHEY and CDR2 as SMNVEV (reference sequence). The CDR3 contains 16 residues.